The 30 T cell receptor beta chains in this list originate from one sample, sequenced in a study of response to subunit inactivated influenza vaccine. TCRdb independently ran MiXCR on the RT-PCR reads; one entry per CDR3 protein. The table has about 480,000 distinct CDR3 sequences, over 10% seen once. The sample consisted of PBMCs from blood, taken 40 to 50 days after vaccination. The receptors were gathered from a man aged 50-59 years who received an inactivated influenza vaccine.

The chain carries TRBV20-1 and TRBJ2-7, with a tentative D call TRBD2 (5 bases). V lost 2 bases to trimming and J lost 5 bases, with 13 bases between them. Germline V CDR1 and CDR2: DFQATT, SNEGSKA (reference sequence). The CDR3 is 13 residues long. CDR3: CSARWGVSNEQYF. CDR3 DNA: TGCAGTGCTAGATGGGGAGTGAGCAACGAGCAGTACTTC.

The sample holds a few counts of this clonotype. V is TRBV7-9 and J is TRBJ2-1, with TRBD1 as a possible D gene (6 bases). From germline, CDR1 is SEHNR and CDR2 FQNEAQ (reference sequence). Trimming took 1 base from V and 4 from J, leaving 14 bases between them. CDR3 length: 16 residues. Written as DNA, the CDR3 is TGTGCCAGCAGCTTAGAAAGGGGGACGCTATACAATGAGCAGTTCTTC. It encodes CASSLERGTLYNEQFF.

At least ten counts were recorded for this clonotype. This sequence joins TRBV29-1 and TRBJ2-3; 9 bases align to TRBD2. There are 17 residues in the CDR3. Trimming cost V 1 base and J 3 bases; bases outside gene matches: 11. CDR1 is SQVTM, CDR2 ANQGSEA, per germline. CDR3 nucleotides: TGCAGCGTTGAAGCAATCGGGCGGGGGGGCCGGACAGATACGCAGTATTTT. This encodes CSVEAIGRGGRTDTQYF.

The rearrangement joins TRBV7-8 to TRBJ2-5, with D uncertain. Germline V gene data show CDR1 as SGHVS and CDR2 as FQNEAQ. The length of the CDR3 is 14 residues. Trimming took off 3 bases at V and 1 base at J, with 9 bases between the two ends. DNA of the CDR3: TGTGCCAGCAGCTTGCGAATCTTCCAAGAGACCCAGTACTTC. This translates into CASSLRIFQETQYF.

This clonotype was observed a handful of times. The chain uses TRBV29-1 and TRBJ2-3; 8 bases align to TRBD2. CDR1 and CDR2 (germline): SQVTM, ANQGSEA. The ends lost 8 bases at V and 4 bases at J; junction bases unmatched: 11. The CDR3 loop spans 14 amino acids. CDR3 protein: CSSLGTRGSDTQYF. The CDR3 DNA follows: TGCAGCTCCCTCGGGACTAGAGGATCAGATACGCAGTATTTT.

The chain has TRBV12-3 or TRBV12-4 and TRBJ2-5; D is possibly TRBD1 (5 bases). The CDR3 extends over 14 amino acids. The V end was cut by 4 bases, the J end by 0 bases, with 9 bases between. This CDR3 is CASSSRGDQETQYF. Written as DNA, the CDR3 is TGTGCCAGCAGTTCAAGGGGTGACCAAGAGACCCAGTACTTC.

This clonotype was counted between two and nine times. The CDR3 spells CSALILRSDTQYF. CDR3 coding DNA: TGCAGTGCCCTCATCCTCAGATCAGATACGCAGTATTTT. This sequence joins TRBV20-1 and TRBJ2-3; no firm D call. The germline V and J ends were trimmed by 6 bases and 4 bases, with 14 bases remaining between them. The CDR3 loop spans 13 amino acids. CDR1 and CDR2 from the germline V gene are DFQATT and SNEGSKA (reference sequence).

This clonotype was counted ten times or more. This chain links TRBV12-3 or TRBV12-4 with TRBJ2-7, with D hard to call. Trimming removed 0 bases at V and 7 bases at J, with 10 bases between. CDR3 length: 13 amino acids. CDR3 amino acids: CASSLADLSEQYF. The DNA for the CDR3 is TGTGCCAGCAGTTTAGCTGATCTGTCGGAGCAGTACTTC.

This clonotype was seen repeatedly, ten times or more. The chain links TRBV10-3 to TRBJ1-4; 7 nucleotides align to TRBD1. Per the germline V gene, CDR1 is ENHRY and CDR2 is SYGVKD. The CDR3 runs to 15 residues. With V trimmed by 4 bases and J by 4 bases, 6 bases remained unmatched. DNA of the CDR3: TGTGCCATCAGTGGGAACAGGGGTGTTAATGAAAAACTGTTTTTT. Amino acids: CAISGNRGVNEKLFF.

The gene calls are TRBV28 and TRBJ2-5; TRBD1 matches at 8 bases. Germline CDR1 reads MDHEN; CDR2 reads SYDVKM. The CDR3 spans 15 residues. The trim removed 6 bases at V and 3 bases at J, leaving 9 bases unmatched. CDR3 region: CASSRPGTGKETQYF. The CDR3 bases are TGTGCCAGCAGCCGTCCCGGGACAGGAAAAGAGACCCAGTACTTC. Supplemented by reference TRBV28 and TRBJ2-5, the full variable domain reads DVKVTQSSRYLVKRTGEKVFLECVQDMDHENMFWYRQDPGLGLRLIYFSYDVKMKEKGDIPEGYSVSREKKERFSLILESASTNQTSMYLCASSRPGTGKETQYFGPGTRLLVL.

This chain links TRBV5-6 with TRBJ2-3; unclear D gene. Germline lookup yields CDR1 SGHDT and CDR2 YYEEEE. Deletions cut 3 bases from V and 2 bases from J, with 10 bases between. This CDR3 is built from 14 residues. The CDR3 nucleotides read TGTGCCAGCAGCTCAGCCGGGTCCACAGATACGCAGTATTTT. It encodes CASSSAGSTDTQYF.

This clonotype was seen a handful of times. The genes are TRBV20-1 and TRBJ1-5; perhaps TRBD1 as D (5 bases). The CDR3 contains 13 residues. V was trimmed by 4 bases and J by 0 bases, leaving 7 bases between them. Germline values: CDR1 DFQATT, CDR2 SNEGSKA (reference sequence). CDR3 in amino acids: CSAKGASNQPQHF. CDR3 DNA sequence: TGCAGTGCTAAAGGGGCTAGCAATCAGCCCCAGCATTTT.

This clonotype was seen repeatedly, ten times or more. The genes are TRBV10-3 and TRBJ2-2; 9 nucleotides match TRBD2. Germline trimming cut 3 bases from V and 4 bases from J; bases unmatched to any gene: 12. The CDR3 has 18 residues. CDR1 and CDR2 (germline): ENHRY, SYGVKD. Written as DNA, the CDR3 is TGTGCCATCAGTGAAGGGAAACGAGCGGGAGGTTCCACCGGGGAGCTGTTTTTT. It codes for CAISEGKRAGGSTGELFF.

This clonotype was counted only a few times. The chain employs TRBV12-3 or TRBV12-4 and TRBJ2-1, with D possibly being TRBD2 (6 bases). The CDR3 runs 16 residues. The V gene lost 1 base and the J gene lost 6 bases, with 16 bases spanning the gap. In DNA form, the CDR3 reads TGTGCCAGCAGTTTAGGACGTACGGGAGTTTTCAATGAGCAGTTCTTC. This codes for CASSLGRTGVFNEQFF.

This clonotype was detected a few times. The gene calls are TRBV6-5 and TRBJ1-2; 8 bases are a match to TRBD1. V dropped 4 bases and J dropped 3; count of bases not matched to a gene: 4. Germline CDR1 MNHEY, CDR2 SVGAGI. CDR3 length: 14 residues. DNA of the CDR3: TGTGCCAGCAGTTGGAAACAGGGGGACTATGGCTACACCTTC. It is translated as CASSWKQGDYGYTF.

The J gene is TRBJ1-3, the V gene TRBV5-4; TRBD1 matches 10 bases. Germline assignment: CDR1 SGHNT and CDR2 YYREEE (reference sequence). The CDR3 is 20 residues long. V was clipped by 2 bases and J by 5 bases; unmatched bases: 19. The CDR3 coding sequence is TGTGCCAGCAGCTTACGGATCGAGACAGGGGGCACCCTGCTTAGAAACACCATATATTTT. Protein product: CASSLRIETGGTLLRNTIYF.

Only one count was recorded for this clonotype. The chain couples TRBV12-3 or TRBV12-4 to TRBJ1-1; tentative D call: TRBD1 (6 bases). The CDR3 runs to 13 residues. V lost 6 bases to trimming and J lost 9 bases, with 17 bases between them. The DNA for the CDR3 is TGTGCCAGCAGCGAGACAGGTTACGGGAAAGCTTTCTTT. This encodes CASSETGYGKAFF.

The genes are TRBV2 and TRBJ2-1; 7 bases align to TRBD2. Looked up from germline, CDR1 is SNHLY and CDR2 is FYNNEI. Losses at the gene ends were 8 bases for V and 1 base for J; bases not matched to a gene: 2. This CDR3 contains 13 residues. CDR3 amino acids: CASAGESYNEQFF. Here the CDR3 DNA reads TGTGCCAGCGCGGGGGAATCCTACAATGAGCAGTTCTTC.

The chain couples TRBV11-2 to TRBJ2-1; 8 bases align to TRBD2. With 4 bases clipped from V and 10 bases from J, the junction kept 6 bases outside the gene matches. The CDR3 spans 13 residues. CDR1 SGHAT and CDR2 FQNNGV come from the germline V gene. Written as DNA, the CDR3 is TGTGCCAGCAGCTATAGCGGGGCCGGGGAGCAGTTCTTC. As protein: CASSYSGAGEQFF.

The gene calls are TRBV6-6 and TRBJ2-7; D is unresolved. The CDR3 runs 13 residues. Germline CDR1 is MNHNY and CDR2 is SVGAGI (reference sequence). Trimming cost V 6 bases and J 0 bases, with 9 bases left between them. CDR3 protein: CASSGLSSYEQYF. In DNA form, the CDR3 reads TGTGCCAGCAGCGGGCTCAGCTCCTACGAGCAGTACTTC.

In this sample, this clonotype turned up many times. The chain recombines TRBV20-1 with TRBJ2-7, with unresolved D. Deletions cut 4 bases from V and 6 bases from J, with 16 bases between. The CDR3 covers 13 residues. Germline assignment: CDR1 DFQATT and CDR2 SNEGSKA (reference sequence). CDR3 sequence reads: CSATTRSVGEQYF. CDR3 coding DNA: TGCAGTGCTACCACAAGGTCCGTCGGCGAGCAGTACTTC.

The genes are TRBV11-1 and TRBJ1-1, with 8 bases aligning to TRBD1. From germline, CDR1 is SGHAT and CDR2 FQDESV (reference sequence). Germline trimming cut 5 bases from V and 2 bases from J; bases unmatched to any gene: 22. The CDR3 has 20 residues. CDR3 nucleotides: TGTGCCAGCAGCAGCAAGACAGGGGTCGGCGTCTTTATTCTAAACACTGAAGCTTTCTTT. Its translation is CASSSKTGVGVFILNTEAFF. The full variable domain, its missing parts supplied by reference TRBV11-1 and TRBJ1-1, is EAEVAQSPRYKITEKSQAVAFWCDPISGHATLYWYRQILGQGPELLVQFQDESVVDDSQLPKDRFSAERLKGVDSTLKIQPAELGDSAMYLCASSSKTGVGVFILNTEAFFGQGTRLTVV.

This chain uses TRBV11-2 with TRBJ2-7, with no clear D. V shed 0 bases and J shed 6 bases, with 21 bases lying between them. The CDR3 has 17 amino acids. Per germline, CDR1 SGHAT and CDR2 FQNNGV. The CDR3 DNA reads TGTGCCAGCAGCTTAGATCCCGGAACACAAGCCCTGGGCGAGCAGTACTTC. It encodes CASSLDPGTQALGEQYF.

This clonotype has a count of ten or more. The V call is TRBV12-3 or TRBV12-4, the J call TRBJ1-5, with D unresolved. Trimming took off 3 bases at V and 6 bases at J, with 12 bases between the two ends. The CDR3 covers 14 residues. CDR3 bases: TGTGCCAGCAGTTTTTCGGGAGGAGGTCAGCCCCAGCATTTT. As protein: CASSFSGGGQPQHF.

The chain employs TRBV7-9 and TRBJ2-1, with D perhaps assigned TRBD1 or TRBD2 (5 bases each). The CDR3 covers 16 residues. Trimming removed 1 base at V and 2 bases at J, with 12 bases between. CDR1 and CDR2 from the germline V gene are SEHNR and FQNEAQ (reference sequence). The CDR3, as DNA: TGTGCCAGCAGCTTAGAAGGGACGCCTCCCTACAATGAGCAGTTCTTC. This translates into CASSLEGTPPYNEQFF.

The chain is built from TRBV6-2 or TRBV6-3 and TRBJ2-7; 11 nucleotides align to TRBD2. Germline trimming cut 6 bases from V and 0 bases from J; bases unmatched to any gene: 7. There are 16 residues in the CDR3. Germline lookup yields CDR1 MNHEY and CDR2 SVGEGT. As DNA, the CDR3 is TGTGCCAGCAGACAGACTAGCGGGACGATCTCCTACGAGCAGTACTTC. Residues: CASRQTSGTISYEQYF.

This sequence joins TRBV20-1 and TRBJ2-7, with TRBD2 matching 8 bases. Germline CDR1 and CDR2: DFQATT and SNEGSKA (reference sequence). The CDR3 contains 13 residues. V lost 3 bases and J lost 2; bases outside the gene matches: 3. The chain's CDR3 is CSASGREAYEQYF. CDR3 DNA sequence: TGCAGTGCTAGCGGGCGGGAGGCCTACGAGCAGTACTTC.

Many counts were recorded for this clonotype. The chain combines TRBV12-3 or TRBV12-4 with TRBJ2-1; no reliable D call. CDR3 size: 11 residues. Trimming cost V 5 bases and J 10 bases, with 9 bases left between them. The CDR3 loop is CASSLSYEQFF. CDR3 nucleotide sequence: TGTGCCAGCAGTCTAAGTTACGAGCAGTTCTTC.

This chain links TRBV21-1 with TRBJ1-6. TRBV21-1 is noted as a pseudogene. The CDR3 totals 18 residues. The DNA for the CDR3 is TGTGCCAGCAGCAAAGCGCTTTATAGGAGGGCCTATAATTCACCCCTCCACTTT. This codes for CASSKALYRRAYNSPLHF.

A few counts support this clonotype. CDR3 sequence reads: CSARVLNSPLHF. The CDR3 DNA follows: TGCAGTGCTAGAGTTTTGAATTCACCCCTCCACTTT. The rearrangement joins TRBV20-1 to TRBJ1-6, with D uncertain. Germline CDR1 is DFQATT and CDR2 is SNEGSKA (reference sequence). Trimming shortened V by 1 base and J by 7 bases, and 5 bases separated the two germline ends. The CDR3 has 12 residues.